This TCR beta chain originates from a study of T cell responses to AZD1222 COVID-19 vaccine. Study outcomes and limitations: Baseline testing showed seropositivity in only five to seven AZD1222 recipients. The donor cohort was predominantly white British with a female majority, and clonal diversity may have been underestimated.

Note on this clone: Its antigen is as yet unknown.

Generated by immunoSEQ multiplex PCR, the TCRdb table keeps only in-frame clones and is missing some. The repertoire consists of about 81,000 clones, with approximately 89% occurring once and the leading ten covering 6.5% to 9.5%. J gave up 2 bases and V 2 bases, and 6 bases lay outside the gene matches. From germline, CDR1 is MDHEN and CDR2 SYDVKM. This CDR3 spans 15 amino acids. The input for sequencing was peripheral blood, taken 28 days after the second AZD1222 dose. J is TRBJ2-7 and V is TRBV28, with 7 bases matching TRBD2. The sequence came from an adult who received the AZD1222 COVID-19 vaccine. The CDR3 DNA reads TGTGCCAGCAGTTTAATCTCTAGCGGAACCTACGAGCAGTACTTC. Translated, it gives CASSLISSGTYEQYF.